Following are 26 T cell receptor beta chains from one sample sequenced in a study of control samples from healthy donors and cancer patients (dated by TCRdb to 2020 to 2021). Libraries came from the immunoSEQ multiplex PCR assay. The immuneACCESS repertoire file appears here via TCRdb, limited to in-frame rearrangements. These files lack a portion of the clones; in checked studies, under half of the deficit traces to unresolved V genes, and the cause of the others is not known. The sample table lists some 140,000 clones, roughly 90% of them with a count of one. Around 10% of the sample is taken by the ten largest. Sequencing was performed on blood. The receptors were gathered from a man under 40 in good health.

This rearrangement joins TRBV18 to TRBJ2-5; D call uncertain. Germline loops: CDR1 KGHSH, CDR2 LQKENI. This CDR3 has 13 amino acids. V was clipped by 3 bases and J by 5 bases, with 10 bases between them. The CDR3, as DNA: TGTGCCAGCTCACCCGCCTCTCTGGAGACCCAGTACTTC. As protein: CASSPASLETQYF.

The V and J genes are TRBV11-1 and TRBJ2-1, with D possibly TRBD2 on 6 matching bases. Trimming removed 5 bases from V and 6 bases from J, with 17 bases in between. The V gene's germline CDR1 is SGHAT and CDR2 FQDESV (reference sequence). The CDR3 consists of 15 residues. CDR3: CASSRTGGRGNEQFF. The CDR3, as DNA: TGTGCCAGCAGCCGAACAGGAGGGCGGGGCAATGAGCAGTTCTTC. Together with reference TRBV11-1 and TRBJ2-1, the CDR3 gives the full variable domain: EAEVAQSPRYKITEKSQAVAFWCDPISGHATLYWYRQILGQGPELLVQFQDESVVDDSQLPKDRFSAERLKGVDSTLKIQPAELGDSAMYLCASSRTGGRGNEQFFGPGTRLTVL.

V and J are TRBV30 and TRBJ1-1; 8 bases align to TRBD1. Unmatched junction bases numbered 2, after V lost 0 bases and J lost 5 bases. The CDR3 totals 13 residues. Looked up from germline, CDR1 is GTSNPN and CDR2 is SVGIG (reference sequence). The CDR3 DNA reads TGTGCCTGGAGTGTAGACAGGGGTACTGAAGCTTTCTTT. This sequence encodes CAWSVDRGTEAFF.

V gene TRBV5-6 combines with J gene TRBJ1-2; TRBD1 matches 9 bases. V trimming: 4 bases; J trimming: 6 bases; junction bases outside the gene matches: 19. This CDR3 is built from 18 residues. CDR1 SGHDT and CDR2 YYEEEE come from the germline V gene. The CDR3 here is CASSSNRDRVTIRNGYTF. The DNA for the CDR3 is TGTGCCAGCAGCAGCAACCGGGACAGGGTGACTATACGTAATGGCTACACCTTC. Combining the CDR3 with reference TRBV5-6 and TRBJ1-2 gives the whole variable domain DAGVTQSPTHLIKTRGQQVTLRCSPKSGHDTVSWYQQALGQGPQFIFQYYEEEERQRGNFPDRFSGHQFPNYSSELNVNALLLGDSALYLCASSSNRDRVTIRNGYTFGSGTRLTVV.

The rearrangement links TRBV6-6 to TRBJ1-4, with D perhaps matching TRBD1 (6 bases). V was shortened by 8 bases and J by 7 bases, with 11 bases between the two germline ends. This CDR3 is 12 amino acids long. Germline V gives CDR1 MNHNY, CDR2 SVGAGI (reference sequence). CDR3 region: CASQQGGEKLFF. CDR3 DNA: TGTGCCAGCCAACAGGGCGGTGAAAAACTGTTTTTT.

This chain connects TRBV27 to TRBJ1-2, with no clear D. In germline, CDR1 is MNHEY, CDR2 SMNVEV (reference sequence). V dropped 2 bases and J dropped 7 bases, with 14 bases sitting between them. CDR3 length: 14 amino acids. CDR3 sequence: CASSLGLHKGGYTF. CDR3 DNA: TGTGCCAGCAGTTTAGGATTACACAAGGGTGGCTACACCTTC.

In regard to this clone: Its ends do not fully match the called genes, so a read error is possible. The chain recombines TRBV7-7 with TRBJ2-1, with TRBD2 as a possible D gene (7 bases). Germline loops: CDR1 SSHAT, CDR2 FNYEAQ (reference sequence). The CDR3 consists of 17 residues. The CDR3 is CASSLARGQGNDNEQFF. Here the CDR3 DNA reads TGTGCTAGCAGCTTAGCGCGGGGGCAGGGGAATGACAATGAGCAGTTCTTC.

The V gene is TRBV27, the J gene TRBJ1-1, with 7 bases matching TRBD1. CDR3 size: 13 residues. Per germline, CDR1 MNHEY and CDR2 SMNVEV (reference sequence). V gave up 6 bases and J gave up 4 bases; unmatched junction bases: 5. The CDR3 nucleotides read TGTGCCAGCAGAAGAGACAGGGTCACTGAAGCTTTCTTT. The encoded protein is CASRRDRVTEAFF.

The chain has TRBV7-8 and TRBJ2-1, with 14 bases that match TRBD2. V dropped 3 bases and J dropped 5; count of bases not matched to a gene: 3. This CDR3 is built from 16 residues. Germline V gives CDR1 SGHVS, CDR2 FQNEAQ. The CDR3 spells CASSFLTSGRDNEQFF. CDR3 sequence (DNA): TGTGCCAGCAGCTTTTTGACTAGCGGGAGGGACAATGAGCAGTTCTTC. Drawing the rest from reference TRBV7-8 and TRBJ2-1, the complete variable domain is GAGVSQSPRYKVAKRGQDVALRCDPISGHVSLFWYQQALGQGPEFLTYFQNEAQLDKSGLPSDRFFAERPEGSVSTLKIQRTQQEDSAVYLCASSFLTSGRDNEQFFGPGTRLTVL.

The chain links TRBV10-3 to TRBJ1-1; D is perhaps TRBD1 (5 bases). The CDR3 is made up of 14 amino acids. With 6 bases removed from V and 1 base from J, the gap between germline ends came to 12 bases. From germline, CDR1 is ENHRY and CDR2 SYGVKD. The CDR3 region has the DNA TGTGCCATCAGCCCTGGGCAGGGGAACACTGAAGCTTTCTTT. It is translated as CAISPGQGNTEAFF.

J is TRBJ1-5 and V is TRBV7-8; 10 bases are shared with TRBD1. The trim removed 6 bases at V and 4 bases at J, leaving 6 bases unmatched. Germline V gene sequence: CDR1 SGHVS, CDR2 FQNEAQ. The CDR3 runs 15 residues. CDR3 nucleotide sequence: TGTGCCAGCAGTTCAGACAGGGGGCGTAATCAGCCCCAGCATTTT. It specifies CASSSDRGRNQPQHF.

This chain joins TRBV29-1 and TRBJ2-2; TRBD1 might be the D (5 bases). Deletions cut 3 bases from V and 10 bases from J, with 9 bases between. This CDR3 has 11 residues. From germline, CDR1 is SQVTM and CDR2 ANQGSEA. The CDR3 loop reads CSVEQGEELFF. CDR3 sequence (DNA): TGCAGCGTTGAGCAGGGCGAGGAGCTGTTTTTT.

This chain joins TRBV25-1 and TRBJ2-2; 7 nucleotides line up with TRBD2. After removal of 11 bases from V and 1 base from J, the junction contained 1 base not matched to a gene. This CDR3 region has 12 residues. Germline CDR1 and CDR2: MGHDK and SYGVNS. The CDR3 is CACGGNTGELFF. Here the CDR3 DNA reads TGTGCCTGCGGGGGGAACACCGGGGAGCTGTTTTTT.

This chain uses TRBV6-5 with TRBJ1-3; 9 nucleotides line up with TRBD1. The CDR3 is made up of 15 amino acids. In germline, CDR1 is MNHEY, CDR2 SVGAGI. After removal of 4 bases from V and 3 bases from J, the junction contained 4 bases not matched to a gene. The CDR3 protein is CASSFHRGLGNTIYF. CDR3 nucleotide sequence: TGTGCCAGCAGTTTCCACAGGGGGCTTGGAAACACCATATATTTT.

The V call is TRBV24-1, the J call TRBJ2-1, with 8 bases lining up with TRBD2. CDR1 and CDR2 (germline): KGHDR, SFDVKD. The CDR3 is made up of 18 amino acids. The junction had 7 bases not matched to a gene; V was cut back by 1 base and J by 0 bases. In DNA form, the CDR3 reads TGTGCCACCAGTGATTTCCCTAGCGGGTTAAGCTCCTACAATGAGCAGTTCTTC. Encoded protein: CATSDFPSGLSSYNEQFF.

The chain has TRBV28 and TRBJ1-4, with D possibly being TRBD1 (5 bases). The CDR3 has 16 residues. Trimming removed 4 bases at V and 4 bases at J, with 16 bases between. In germline, CDR1 is MDHEN, CDR2 SYDVKM. CDR3 in DNA: TGTGCCAGCAGTTCTCTTCAGGGTGCGGGTAATGAAAAACTGTTTTTT. Translation: CASSSLQGAGNEKLFF.

This clone was counted a few times. The V and J genes are TRBV6-2 or TRBV6-3 and TRBJ1-2; no clear D. In germline, CDR1 is MNHEY, CDR2 SVGEGT. The CDR3 covers 13 residues. Trimming cost V 5 bases and J 4 bases, with 11 bases left between them. The CDR3 nucleotides read TGTGCCAGCAGTCCCACCGGAGGCTATGGCTACACCTTC. Residues: CASSPTGGYGYTF.

Only a few counts were recorded for this clone. This chain connects TRBV23-1 to TRBJ2-7; 9 bases are a match to TRBD1. TRBV23-1 is recorded as an ORF, its role being uncertain. Trimming took 0 bases from V and 3 from J; bases not matched to a gene: 18. The CDR3 extends over 20 amino acids. The CDR3 spells CASSQSLPTDRDRAFYEQYF. CDR3 DNA: TGCGCCAGCAGTCAATCTCTACCAACCGACCGGGACAGGGCCTTCTACGAGCAGTACTTC.

The rearrangement joins TRBV5-4 to TRBJ2-7, with D unresolved. The CDR3 runs 15 residues. Trimming shortened V by 1 base and J by 6 bases, and 17 bases separated the two germline ends. Germline assignment: CDR1 SGHNT and CDR2 YYREEE (reference sequence). In nucleotides, the CDR3 is TGTGCCAGCAGCTTGTCTAATTCTCCGGGTACCGAGCAGTACTTC. This encodes CASSLSNSPGTEQYF. The full variable domain, in which reference TRBV5-4 and TRBJ2-7 provide the parts outside the CDR3, is ETGVTQSPTHLIKTRGQQVTLRCSSQSGHNTVSWYQQALGQGPQFIFQYYREEENGRGNFPPRFSGLQFPNYSSELNVNALELDDSALYLCASSLSNSPGTEQYFGPGTRLTVT.

Regarding this clone: At one end, the junction sequence differs from germline, possibly due to a read error. The chain joins TRBV7-2 to TRBJ2-3; 11 nucleotides agree with TRBD2. The germline V gene has CDR1 SGHTA and CDR2 FQGNSA. This CDR3 is built from 14 residues. The CDR3 nucleotides are TGTGCCAGCAGCATAGCGGGAGGGCGGGATACGCAGTATTTT. Encoded protein: CASSIAGGRDTQYF.

V and J are TRBV6-5 and TRBJ2-2; 7 nucleotides line up with TRBD1. Trimming cost V 0 bases and J 9 bases; bases outside gene matches: 7. The CDR3 is made up of 15 amino acids. Germline V gene data show CDR1 as MNHEY and CDR2 as SVGAGI. This CDR3 reads CASSYSGTALRELFF. The CDR3 bases are TGTGCCAGCAGTTACTCGGGGACAGCGCTCCGGGAGCTGTTTTTT.

J is TRBJ2-1 and V is TRBV6-1; the match to TRBD2 covers 8 bases. This CDR3 region has 17 residues. V shed 4 bases and J 7 bases; nucleotides not matched to a gene: 15. Looked up from germline, CDR1 is MNHNS and CDR2 is SASEGT. CDR3 sequence reads: CASSVSISGASGNEQFF. The CDR3 DNA sequence: TGTGCCAGCAGTGTTAGTATTTCTGGGGCTAGCGGGAATGAGCAGTTCTTC.

This clone is medium-sized. The chain joins TRBV29-1 to TRBJ2-5; TRBD1 matches at 10 bases. Germline CDR1 and CDR2: SQVTM and ANQGSEA. This CDR3 contains 16 residues. Unmatched junction bases numbered 12, after V lost 1 base and J lost 7 bases. CDR3 nucleotides: TGCAGCGTTGAAGGGGGACAGGGGTCACCCGAGGGGACCCAGTACTTC. It encodes CSVEGGQGSPEGTQYF.

This chain links TRBV11-2 with TRBJ2-1; TRBD2 aligns across 9 bases. Germline loops: CDR1 SGHAT, CDR2 FQNNGV. The CDR3 is 15 residues long. The V gene end was trimmed by 4 bases and the J gene end by 4 bases; junction bases not matched to a gene: 5. The CDR3 is CASSSSGTLYNEQFF. For the CDR3, the DNA is TGTGCCAGCAGCTCTAGCGGGACTCTATACAATGAGCAGTTCTTC.

The chain couples TRBV7-9 to TRBJ1-1; D gene unclear. Germline CDR1 is SEHNR and CDR2 is FQNEAQ (reference sequence). This CDR3 region has 13 residues. V dropped 2 bases and J dropped 8 bases, with 12 bases sitting between them. In DNA form, the CDR3 reads TGTGCCAGCAGCTTATCAAACTCGGGGGAAGCTTTCTTT. Protein: CASSLSNSGEAFF.

This chain uses TRBV10-3 with TRBJ1-1; 7 positions agree with TRBD1. J gave up 1 base and V 6 bases, and 11 bases lay outside the gene matches. In germline, CDR1 is ENHRY, CDR2 SYGVKD. This CDR3 region has 16 residues. The CDR3 DNA reads as TGTGCCATCAGGAAAAACACAGGGGATAGGAACACTGAAGCTTTCTTT. This sequence encodes CAIRKNTGDRNTEAFF.